Shown below are 27 T cell receptor beta chains from a single sample sequenced in a study of T cell repertoires in cytomegalovirus infection. Their target antigens are unknown. TCRdb recomputed calls from the reads with MiXCR, one row per CDR3 protein. The sample shows about a million distinct CDR3 sequences, roughly 30% of them seen only once. This specimen was cultured CD8+ T cells from PBMCs, taken from culture after CMV antigen stimulation. The receptors come from a human donor in good health (CMV status not recorded). Some clones in this sample may be carry-over from other donors' samples.

The chain links TRBV20-1 to TRBJ2-6; D is uncertain. CDR3 length: 14 amino acids. V lost 5 bases, J lost 4 bases, and 12 bases lay in between. Germline CDR1 reads DFQATT; CDR2 reads SNEGSKA (reference sequence). The CDR3 loop reads CSAYSPSGANVLTF. The DNA for the CDR3 is TGCAGTGCTTACTCTCCTTCGGGGGCCAACGTCCTGACTTTC.

V is TRBV4-2 and J is TRBJ2-1; TRBD2 might be the D (5 bases). With 4 bases removed from V and 9 bases from J, the gap between germline ends came to 16 bases. Germline CDR1 reads LGHNA; CDR2 reads YNFKEQ. The CDR3 spans 14 residues. The CDR3 region has the DNA TGTGCCAGCAGCCCCCATGAGGGAAACGGTGAGCAGTTCTTC. Amino acid sequence: CASSPHEGNGEQFF.

The chain joins TRBV15 to TRBJ1-3, with a tentative D call TRBD1 (5 bases). The CDR3 covers 14 residues. The germline V gene encodes CDR1 LNHNV and CDR2 YYDKDF (reference sequence). The V end lost 1 base, the J end lost 8 bases, and 12 bases lay between the germline ends. This CDR3 is CATSRVRWGDTIYF. DNA of the CDR3: TGTGCCACCAGCAGAGTTCGGTGGGGGGACACCATATATTTT.

This sequence joins TRBV6-1 and TRBJ1-5; 10 bases match TRBD1. V was clipped by 1 base and J by 0 bases; unmatched bases: 6. Germline lookup yields CDR1 MNHNS and CDR2 SASEGT. The CDR3 length is 18 residues. The CDR3 is CASSEEGQGIYSNQPQHF. DNA of the CDR3: TGTGCCAGCAGTGAAGAGGGACAGGGGATTTATAGCAATCAGCCCCAGCATTTT.

This clonotype appeared many times. J is TRBJ2-6 and V is TRBV7-8; D is unresolved. Germline V gives CDR1 SGHVS, CDR2 FQNEAQ. V was trimmed by 3 bases and J by 1 base, leaving 19 bases between them. There are 19 residues in the CDR3. The CDR3 loop is CASSFRSPAYLSGANVLTF. CDR3 in DNA: TGTGCCAGCAGCTTCAGGTCTCCCGCGTACCTGTCTGGGGCCAACGTCCTGACTTTC.

A few counts support this clonotype. The rearrangement joins TRBV7-9 to TRBJ1-5; D ambiguous. Germline V CDR1 and CDR2: SEHNR, FQNEAQ (reference sequence). This CDR3 spans 13 amino acids. The V and J ends lost 1 base and 8 bases respectively, with 9 bases between them. The CDR3: CASSLGGSEPQHF. As DNA, the CDR3 is TGTGCCAGCAGCTTAGGCGGTAGTGAGCCCCAGCATTTT.

This clonotype was found a few times. This chain links TRBV27 with TRBJ1-1; tentative D call: TRBD1 (5 bases). CDR3 length: 14 amino acids. Germline V gives CDR1 MNHEY, CDR2 SMNVEV (reference sequence). V was trimmed by 2 bases and J by 1 base, leaving 8 bases between them. CDR3 amino acids: CASSLTDTNTEAFF. CDR3 nucleotide sequence: TGTGCCAGCAGTTTAACGGACACGAACACTGAAGCTTTCTTT.

In its sample, this clonotype was seen many times. J is TRBJ2-1 and V is TRBV7-2; 7 bases are a match to TRBD1. V trimming: 1 base; J trimming: 6 bases; junction bases outside the gene matches: 6. The CDR3 spans 15 residues. The V gene's germline CDR1 is SGHTA and CDR2 FQGNSA. The CDR3 DNA follows: TGTGCCAGCAGCTTAGTGGCAGGGGGTATCAATGAGCAGTTCTTC. Protein: CASSLVAGGINEQFF.

J is TRBJ1-5 and V is TRBV3-1; D is undetermined. This CDR3 region has 16 residues. In germline, CDR1 is LGHDT, CDR2 YNNKEL (reference sequence). The V gene lost 3 bases and the J gene lost 0 bases, with 12 bases spanning the gap. The CDR3 loop is CASSQERAGSNQPQHF. In DNA, the CDR3 is TGTGCCAGCAGCCAGGAGAGGGCCGGTAGCAATCAGCCCCAGCATTTT.

This sequence joins TRBV6-2 or TRBV6-3 and TRBJ2-7; D unresolved. From germline, CDR1 is MNHEY and CDR2 SVGEGT. This CDR3 is built from 14 residues. Trimming cost V 2 bases and J 0 bases, with 8 bases left between them. CDR3 nucleotides: TGTGCCAGCAGTTACAGACCGTACTCCTACGAGCAGTACGTC. Encoded protein: CASSYRPYSYEQYV.

This chain links TRBV13 with TRBJ2-1; TRBD2 matches at 11 bases. CDR1 and CDR2 (germline): PRHDT, FYEKMQ (reference sequence). This CDR3 spans 18 amino acids. With 8 bases clipped from V and 4 bases from J, the junction kept 16 bases outside the gene matches. In nucleotides, the CDR3 is TGTGCCAGCCACGGCCTAGCGGGGGGACAAGGCCAGTACAATGAGCAGTTCTTC. It yields the protein CASHGLAGGQGQYNEQFF.

The chain carries TRBV6-2 or TRBV6-3 and TRBJ2-1; D unresolved. This CDR3 is 12 amino acids long. V was shortened by 0 bases and J by 15 bases, with 12 bases between the two germline ends. Germline V gene data show CDR1 as MNHEY and CDR2 as SVGEGT. Here the CDR3 reads CASSYSSRGPFF. The CDR3 DNA is TGTGCCAGCAGTTACTCGAGCCGCGGTCCGTTCTTC.

This clonotype appeared many times. This chain uses TRBV6-5 with TRBJ2-7; 8 nucleotides match TRBD1. V was pared by 3 bases and J by 2 bases, with 3 bases of the junction left unmatched. Germline lookup yields CDR1 MNHEY and CDR2 SVGAGI. The length of the CDR3 is 14 residues. CDR3 sequence: CASSYPGQAYEQYV. The CDR3 DNA sequence: TGTGCCAGCAGTTATCCGGGACAGGCCTACGAGCAGTACGTC.

The chain combines TRBV28 with TRBJ2-1, with TRBD2 identical over 7 bases. Germline V gene sequence: CDR1 MDHEN, CDR2 SYDVKM. Trimming removed 8 bases from V and 7 bases from J; junction bases left unmatched: 14. The CDR3 runs to 15 residues. The CDR3 DNA reads as TGTGCCAGCTTAAGCGGGACCACCTTCGTGAATGAGCAGTTCTTC. Amino acids: CASLSGTTFVNEQFF. The full variable domain, in which reference TRBV28 and TRBJ2-1 provide the parts outside the CDR3, is DVKVTQSSRYLVKRTGEKVFLECVQDMDHENMFWYRQDPGLGLRLIYFSYDVKMKEKGDIPEGYSVSREKKERFSLILESASTNQTSMYLCASLSGTTFVNEQFFGPGTRLTVL.

This chain connects TRBV7-6 to TRBJ2-1, with unresolved D. The CDR3 covers 15 residues. Per germline, CDR1 SGHVS and CDR2 FNYEAQ. The V gene lost 1 base and the J gene lost 5 bases, with 12 bases spanning the gap. The CDR3 here is CASSLVSGRNNEQFF. The CDR3 bases are TGTGCCAGCAGCTTAGTGAGTGGTCGAAACAATGAGCAGTTCTTC.

This clonotype was found a few times. The V call is TRBV7-6, the J call TRBJ1-1; TRBD1 aligns across 8 bases. The junction had 5 bases not matched to a gene; V was cut back by 5 bases and J by 3 bases. From germline, CDR1 is SGHVS and CDR2 FNYEAQ. This CDR3 spans 14 amino acids. CDR3 sequence: CASSHTTGDTEAFF. For the CDR3, the DNA is TGTGCCAGCAGCCATACGACAGGGGACACTGAAGCTTTCTTT.

This clonotype was counted at least ten times. Here the CDR3 DNA reads TGTGCCAGCAGTGGAGGACAGGGGGCCGTAGATACGCAGTATTTT. Its translation: CASSGGQGAVDTQYF. The chain combines TRBV6-1 with TRBJ2-3, with 11 positions matching TRBD1. This CDR3 is 15 amino acids long. Unmatched junction bases numbered 5, after V lost 4 bases and J lost 5 bases. CDR1 and CDR2 from the germline V gene are MNHNS and SASEGT.

This clonotype has just one count. The V and J genes are TRBV6-5 and TRBJ2-7; no firm D call. V was pared by 7 bases and J by 3 bases, with 10 bases between. Germline V gives CDR1 MNHEY, CDR2 SVGAGI. This CDR3 is 12 amino acids long. Here the CDR3 DNA reads TGTGCCAGCATGGACCCTGGCTACGAGCAGTACTTC. This encodes CASMDPGYEQYF.

V gene TRBV2 combines with J gene TRBJ2-5; D tentatively fits TRBD1 or TRBD2 (5 bases each). The CDR3 is 10 residues long. V was clipped by 4 bases and J by 9 bases, with 6 bases between them. CDR1 and CDR2 from the germline V gene are SNHLY and FYNNEI. This CDR3 is CASSGGAQYF. The CDR3 DNA reads TGTGCCAGCAGTGGAGGGGCCCAGTACTTC.

This clonotype was seen a handful of times. The genes are TRBV27 and TRBJ1-6; possibly TRBD1 for D (6 bases). Deletions cut 2 bases from V and 6 bases from J, with 14 bases between. The V gene's germline CDR1 is MNHEY and CDR2 SMNVEV (reference sequence). The CDR3 extends over 16 amino acids. CDR3 loop: CASSLMGAGRNSPLHF. CDR3 coding DNA: TGTGCCAGCAGTTTAATGGGGGCGGGACGTAATTCACCCCTCCACTTT.

This clonotype showed up just a few times. The chain joins TRBV19 to TRBJ1-5; TRBD1 matches at 7 bases. Per germline, CDR1 LNHDA and CDR2 SQIVND (reference sequence). The CDR3 loop spans 14 amino acids. V lost 3 bases, J lost 7 bases, and 6 bases stayed unmatched. CDR3 protein: CASSINQGDQPQHF. CDR3 in DNA: TGTGCCAGTAGTATCAATCAGGGGGACCAGCCCCAGCATTTT.

This clonotype occurred a few times. The rearrangement links TRBV20-1 to TRBJ2-1, with TRBD2 matching over 10 bases. The CDR3 length is 16 residues. Trimming cost V 5 bases and J 6 bases; bases outside gene matches: 13. Germline CDR1 DFQATT, CDR2 SNEGSKA (reference sequence). CDR3 loop: CSAPPPRLAGINEQFF. In nucleotides, the CDR3 is TGCAGTGCTCCCCCCCCCAGACTAGCGGGTATCAATGAGCAGTTCTTC.

The rearrangement uses TRBV25-1 and TRBJ2-3; TRBD2 aligns across 9 bases. Germline lookup yields CDR1 MGHDK and CDR2 SYGVNS. This CDR3 has 11 residues. V trimming: 10 bases; J trimming: 14 bases; junction bases outside the gene matches: 10. The CDR3 nucleotides read TGTGCCATCTATCAGCGGGGGGCGTGGTATTTT. Protein: CAIYQRGAWYF. Full variable domain (missing parts from reference TRBV25-1 and TRBJ2-3): EADIYQTPRYLVIGTGKKITLECSQTMGHDKMYWYQQDPGMELHLIHYSYGVNSTEKGDLSSESTVSRIRTEHFPLTLESARPSHTSQYLCAIYQRGAWYFGPGTRLTVL.

This clonotype was counted once. The chain carries TRBV20-1 and TRBJ2-7; D possibly corresponds to TRBD1 (5 bases). Germline-derived CDR1 and CDR2 are DFQATT and SNEGSKA (reference sequence). The V end lost 1 base, the J end lost 3 bases, and 16 bases lay between the germline ends. The CDR3 contains 15 residues. The CDR3 region is CSARAEGAGLYEQYF. The CDR3 DNA sequence: TGCAGTGCTAGAGCTGAAGGGGCAGGGCTCTACGAGCAGTACTTC.

A note on this clonotype: A much more abundant neighbour one base away suggests this may be a read error. The CDR3 end shows no conserved phenylalanine or tryptophan, and so a read error is likely. DNA for the CDR3: TGTGCCAGCAGCTTAGCCTTCCGGGAGCAGTACATC. Translation gives CASSLAFREQYI. The V call is TRBV7-2, the J call TRBJ2-7; D is undetermined. CDR1 and CDR2 from the germline V gene are SGHTA and FQGNSA. V shed 0 bases and J shed 7 bases, with 7 bases lying between them. This CDR3 is 12 amino acids long.

This clonotype was detected ten times or more. V usage is TRBV7-6 and J usage is TRBJ2-7, with a possible D match to TRBD2 (5 bases). V was cut by 1 base and J by 4 bases, with 11 bases left in between. This CDR3 is 14 amino acids long. CDR1 is SGHVS, CDR2 FNYEAQ, per germline. The chain's CDR3 is CASSLESEGYEQYF. CDR3 nucleotides: TGTGCCAGCAGCTTAGAGTCAGAGGGTTACGAGCAGTACTTC.

The rearrangement uses TRBV27 and TRBJ1-6, with 7 bases that match TRBD1. V shed 4 bases, J shed 7 bases, and the junction held 4 bases outside the gene matches. The V gene's germline CDR1 is MNHEY and CDR2 SMNVEV (reference sequence). The CDR3 is 14 amino acids. For the CDR3, the DNA is TGTGCCAGCAGTTCCGGGACAGAGAATTCACCCCTCCACTTT. Translation: CASSSGTENSPLHF.